The rows below give T cell receptor beta chains drawn from one sample of a study of patients and donors after allogeneic stem cell transplantation. TCRdb analysed the RT-PCR reads with MiXCR anew, one entry per CDR3 protein. The table lists about 960,000 distinct CDR3 sequences, about a sixth of them singletons, with around 6% in the top ten. Material: blood, either unsorted or a sorted T cell fraction (not recorded which). The receptors were sampled from a human donor who was either an allogeneic HSCT recipient or a stem cell or donor lymphocyte infusion donor (not recorded which). It is not recorded whose cells these are; they may come from a transplant donor. CDR3s include the opening cysteine and the closing phenylalanine or tryptophan. The D gene is left open where the match is weak. Expanded clones get a size class; other rows say once, few or many, or leave the size out.

>15|TRBJ2-7|-|-|TRBV7-9
CASSAQEGLVYEQYF
TGTGCCAGCAGCGCACAGGAGGGCCTCGTCTACGAGCAGTACTTC
>15|TRBJ2-3|-|-|TRBV24-1
CATSDNGRATDTQYF
TGTGCCACCAGTGACAACGGCAGGGCGACAGATACGCAGTATTTT
>13|TRBJ1-1|-|-|TRBV25-1
CASSDGTYTEAFF
TGTGCCAGCAGTGATGGGACATACACTGAAGCTTTCTTT
>12|TRBJ1-5|-|many|TRBV7-9
CASSLAGQPQHF
TGTGCCAGCAGCTTAGCGGGTCAGCCCCAGCATTTT
>15|TRBJ2-3|-|few|TRBV13
CASSLRASGTDTQYF
TGTGCCAGCAGCTTGCGGGCTAGCGGCACAGATACGCAGTATTTT
>14|TRBJ1-4|-|-|TRBV20-1
CSAPAQRRDEKLFF
TGCAGTGCCCCCGCTCAACGGAGGGATGAAAAACTGTTTTTT
>16|TRBJ2-7|TRBD2|-|TRBV13
CASSYPLSGSHGEQYF
TGTGCCAGCAGCTACCCCCTTAGCGGGAGCCACGGGGAGCAGTACTTC
>14|TRBJ2-5|-|few|TRBV6-5
CASSYGVEVETQYF
TGTGCCAGCAGTTACGGGGTAGAGGTCGAGACCCAGTACTTC
>12|TRBJ2-1|-|-|TRBV5-6
CASSPPGVEQFF
TGTGCCAGCAGCCCCCCGGGGGTTGAGCAGTTCTTC
>17|TRBJ1-4|TRBD1|-|TRBV20-1
CSASDRRQGPRGEKLFF
TGCAGTGCTAGTGACCGCCGACAGGGCCCTAGGGGTGAAAAACTGTTTTTT